A selection of T cell receptor beta chains follows, all from one sample in a study of T cells in Graves' hyperthyroidism and ophthalmopathy. TCRdb reprocessed the multiplex PCR reads with MiXCR, giving one entry per CDR3 protein. The sample includes approximately 610,000 distinct CDR3 sequences, roughly 15% of them seen just once. The sequencing sample was made of blood. The receptors stem from a woman in her forties with Graves' ophthalmopathy. The CDR3 runs from the conserved cysteine through the conserved F or W. The order of the fields is D gene, CDR3 length, clone size, V gene, J gene, CDR3 protein, CDR3 DNA. The D gene is left open where the match is weak. Some rows mark clone size as missing; the rest say once, few, many or name a class of expanded clone.

d_gene: -; len: 12; abundance: many; v_gene: TRBV11-2; j_gene: TRBJ2-7; CDR3aa: CASTPLVCEQYF; CDR3nt: TGTGCCAGCACCCCGCTAGTGTGCGAGCAGTACTTC
d_gene: TRBD1; len: 15; abundance: -; v_gene: TRBV7-9; j_gene: TRBJ2-7; CDR3aa: CASSLYAMTGGEQYF; CDR3nt: TGTGCCAGCAGCTTATACGCAATGACAGGGGGCGAGCAGTACTTC
d_gene: TRBD2; len: 18; abundance: many; v_gene: TRBV11-1; j_gene: TRBJ2-2; CDR3aa: CASSPTISVAGNTGELFF; CDR3nt: TGTGCCAGCAGCCCAACCATTTCGGTAGCGGGGAACACCGGGGAGCTGTTTTTT
d_gene: -; len: 14; abundance: many; v_gene: TRBV6-4; j_gene: TRBJ1-1; CDR3aa: CASRESAQGTEAFF; CDR3nt: TGTGCCAGCAGGGAAAGCGCTCAGGGCACTGAAGCTTTCTTT
d_gene: TRBD1; len: 19; abundance: -; v_gene: TRBV2; j_gene: TRBJ1-2; CDR3aa: CASSESLGMKIPGGHGYTF; CDR3nt: TGTGCCAGCAGTGAATCCCTCGGGATGAAAATACCAGGGGGACATGGCTACACCTTC
d_gene: -; len: 14; abundance: -; v_gene: TRBV19; j_gene: TRBJ1-5; CDR3aa: CASTRWDSNQPQHF; CDR3nt: TGTGCCAGTACGCGTTGGGACAGCAATCAGCCCCAGCATTTT
d_gene: TRBD2; len: 18; abundance: many; v_gene: TRBV27; j_gene: TRBJ2-1; CDR3aa: CASSLLSGTSGLYNEQFF; CDR3nt: TGTGCCAGCAGTTTATTGTCCGGGACTAGCGGGCTCTACAATGAGCAGTTCTTC
d_gene: -; len: 15; abundance: many; v_gene: TRBV12-3/TRBV12-4; j_gene: TRBJ1-1; CDR3aa: CASSDPRGAGTEAFF; CDR3nt: TGTGCCAGCAGCGACCCTCGTGGGGCTGGTACTGAAGCTTTCTTT
d_gene: -; len: 10; abundance: many; v_gene: TRBV15; j_gene: TRBJ2-7; CDR3aa: CERGPYEQYF; CDR3nt: TGTGAACGCGGACCCTACGAGCAGTACTTC
d_gene: TRBD2; len: 14; abundance: -; v_gene: TRBV27; j_gene: TRBJ2-2; CDR3aa: CASSRSGGTGELFF; CDR3nt: TGTGCCAGCAGTAGAAGCGGGGGGACCGGGGAGCTGTTTTTT
d_gene: -; len: 16; abundance: -; v_gene: TRBV5-4; j_gene: TRBJ2-2; CDR3aa: CASSLIQGIMSGELFF; CDR3nt: TGTGCCAGCAGCTTGATCCAGGGGATTATGTCCGGGGAGCTGTTTTTT
d_gene: TRBD2; len: 16; abundance: many; v_gene: TRBV20-1; j_gene: TRBJ2-5; CDR3aa: CSAREMTSGSLETQYF; CDR3nt: TGCAGTGCTAGGGAGATGACTAGCGGGAGTTTGGAGACCCAGTACTTC
d_gene: -; len: 18; abundance: -; v_gene: TRBV6-2/TRBV6-3; j_gene: TRBJ2-7; CDR3aa: CASSYSRDDVTDSYEQYF; CDR3nt: TGTGCCAGCAGTTACTCGAGAGATGACGTTACCGACTCCTACGAGCAGTACTTC
d_gene: -; len: 14; abundance: -; v_gene: TRBV12-3/TRBV12-4; j_gene: TRBJ1-2; CDR3aa: CASSLWESGEGYTF; CDR3nt: TGTGCCAGCAGTCTCTGGGAATCAGGGGAAGGCTACACCTTC
d_gene: TRBD1; len: 15; abundance: -; v_gene: TRBV9; j_gene: TRBJ1-3; CDR3aa: CASSKTTGSGNTIYF; CDR3nt: TGTGCCAGCAGCAAAACGACAGGGAGTGGAAACACCATATATTTT
d_gene: -; len: 14; abundance: many; v_gene: TRBV11-3; j_gene: TRBJ2-5; CDR3aa: CASSLSKGEETQYF; CDR3nt: TGTGCCAGCAGCCTCAGCAAGGGGGAAGAGACCCAGTACTTC
d_gene: TRBD2; len: 15; abundance: few; v_gene: TRBV25-1; j_gene: TRBJ2-7; CDR3aa: CASGISGRPDYEQYF; CDR3nt: TGTGCCAGCGGAATTAGCGGGAGGCCGGACTACGAGCAGTACTTC
d_gene: -; len: 18; abundance: many; v_gene: TRBV28; j_gene: TRBJ1-6; CDR3aa: CASSFPGLQNNYNSPLHF; CDR3nt: TGTGCCAGCAGTTTCCCGGGACTGCAAAATAACTATAATTCACCCCTCCACTTT
d_gene: -; len: 14; abundance: few; v_gene: TRBV28; j_gene: TRBJ2-5; CDR3aa: CASRPGHAQETQYF; CDR3nt: TGTGCCAGTAGACCTGGACACGCTCAAGAGACCCAGTACTTC
d_gene: TRBD1; len: 14; abundance: many; v_gene: TRBV6-1; j_gene: TRBJ1-2; CDR3aa: CASRPFQGAHGYTF; CDR3nt: TGTGCCAGCAGGCCCTTTCAGGGGGCACATGGCTACACCTTC
d_gene: -; len: 15; abundance: many; v_gene: TRBV2; j_gene: TRBJ1-5; CDR3aa: CASNRQGPYNQPQHF; CDR3nt: TGTGCCAGCAACCGGCAAGGACCGTACAATCAGCCCCAGCATTTT
d_gene: -; len: 16; abundance: many; v_gene: TRBV28; j_gene: TRBJ2-7; CDR3aa: CASSFSSGGASYEQYF; CDR3nt: TGTGCCAGCAGCTTCTCGTCCGGAGGCGCATCCTACGAGCAGTACTTC
d_gene: TRBD1; len: 15; abundance: -; v_gene: TRBV5-1; j_gene: TRBJ2-5; CDR3aa: CASSLGTGVGETQYF; CDR3nt: TGCGCCAGCAGCCTGGGGACAGGGGTGGGAGAGACCCAGTACTTC